This entry features one TCR beta chain sequence. This sample stems from a study of cytomegalovirus exposure and HLA in healthy donors. The CDR3 consists of 15 residues. The ends lost 3 bases at V and 0 bases at J; junction bases unmatched: 4. The germline CDR1 and CDR2 sequences are LGHNA and YSLEER. Profiling relied on immunoSEQ multiplex PCR, and the TCRdb table lists in-frame clones only, not all of them. Of roughly 180,000 clones listed, approximately 86% are singletons. This sequence originates from a man aged 30-40 years in good health and CMV-seropositive. Sequenced material: PBMCs. The chain has TRBV4-3 and TRBJ1-1; 7 nucleotides match TRBD1. CDR3 loop: CASSQMTGMNTEAFF. In DNA, the CDR3 is TGCGCCAGCAGCCAGATGACAGGGATGAACACTGAAGCTTTCTTT.